This entry features one T cell receptor beta chain sequence. Its matching antigen is unknown. V gave up 3 bases and J gave up 8 bases, with 11 bases separating them. The CDR3 covers 14 residues. Diagnosing involved the use of clinical symptoms, serum thyroxine and TRAb, thyroid ultrasound and orbital computed tomography. These data belong to a study of T cells in Graves' hyperthyroidism and ophthalmopathy. General study findings and limits: Clonotypes that were expanded in thyroid above 0.001 mostly appeared in blood too. Ophthalmopathy prediction by the model preceded onset by a median approximately 6.9 months.

TCR beta CDR3 regions were amplified from RNA transcripts. HTBI primers were used for first-round RT-PCR of the TCR CDR3. TCRdb re-called the multiplex PCR reads with MiXCR, one entry per CDR3 protein. The sample has 540,000 or so distinct CDR3 sequences, 35% to 55% seen once. The sample consisted of peripheral blood or thyroid tissue (not recorded which). The origin of this receptor is an adult woman with Graves' disease, either hyperthyroidism or ophthalmopathy (not recorded which). The chain couples TRBV12-3 or TRBV12-4 to TRBJ1-6; D remains ambiguous. The CDR3 nucleotides are TGTGCCAGCAGTTTTTGGTCCAGTGATTCACCCCTCCACTTT. This translates into CASSFWSSDSPLHF.